Listed here is a single TCR beta chain. The data were taken from a study of blood T cell repertoires in COVID-19. Study context: Sample material is recorded as cDNA or gDNA derived from T cells, B-cell-depleted T cells, or PBMCs.

How the authors handled the data: Reference gene primers were amplified, and this amplification served to estimate nucleated cell counts. Data came from immunoSEQ multiplex PCR; TCRdb stores just in-frame clones and leaves some out. V, J and clone size are taken as reported in that table, and D and trimming were inferred from the DNA itself. This sample carries tens of thousands of clones, about 80% of them seen once, and the ten largest clones take 15% to 25%. Patients from Seattle were sampled longitudinally, starting during active infection. The germline gives CDR1 SGHRS, CDR2 YFSETQ. The CDR3 is 13 amino acids. Trimming cost V 0 bases and J 12 bases, with 15 bases left between them.

This TCR came from a man between 25 and 39 years old with COVID-19, enrolled during active disease. The chain employs TRBV5-1 and TRBJ1-1; D is uncertain. The material sequenced was peripheral blood. For the CDR3, the DNA is TGCGCCAGCAGCTTGGCTCCGGGATTCACGTCTTTCTTT. Protein sequence: CASSLAPGFTSFF. The full variable domain, in which reference TRBV5-1 and TRBJ1-1 provide the parts outside the CDR3, is KAGVTQTPRYLIKTRGQQVTLSCSPISGHRSVSWYQQTPGQGLQFLFEYFSETQRNKGNFPGRFSGRQFSNSRSEMNVSTLELGDSALYLCASSLAPGFTSFFGQGTRLTVV.